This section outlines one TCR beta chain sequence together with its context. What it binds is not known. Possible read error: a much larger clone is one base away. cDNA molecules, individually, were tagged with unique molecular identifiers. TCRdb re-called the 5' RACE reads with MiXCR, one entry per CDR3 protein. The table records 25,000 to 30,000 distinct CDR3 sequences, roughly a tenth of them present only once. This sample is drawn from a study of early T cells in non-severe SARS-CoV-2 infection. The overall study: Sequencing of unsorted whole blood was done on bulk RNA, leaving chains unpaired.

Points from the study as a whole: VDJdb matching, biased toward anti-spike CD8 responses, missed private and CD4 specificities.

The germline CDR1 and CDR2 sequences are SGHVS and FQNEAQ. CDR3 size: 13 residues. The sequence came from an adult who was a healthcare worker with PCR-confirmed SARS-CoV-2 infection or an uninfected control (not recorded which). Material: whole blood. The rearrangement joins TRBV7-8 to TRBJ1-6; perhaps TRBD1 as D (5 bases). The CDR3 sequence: CASSWGDKSPLHF. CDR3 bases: TGTGCCAGCAGTTGGGGCGATAAATCACCCCTCCACTTT.